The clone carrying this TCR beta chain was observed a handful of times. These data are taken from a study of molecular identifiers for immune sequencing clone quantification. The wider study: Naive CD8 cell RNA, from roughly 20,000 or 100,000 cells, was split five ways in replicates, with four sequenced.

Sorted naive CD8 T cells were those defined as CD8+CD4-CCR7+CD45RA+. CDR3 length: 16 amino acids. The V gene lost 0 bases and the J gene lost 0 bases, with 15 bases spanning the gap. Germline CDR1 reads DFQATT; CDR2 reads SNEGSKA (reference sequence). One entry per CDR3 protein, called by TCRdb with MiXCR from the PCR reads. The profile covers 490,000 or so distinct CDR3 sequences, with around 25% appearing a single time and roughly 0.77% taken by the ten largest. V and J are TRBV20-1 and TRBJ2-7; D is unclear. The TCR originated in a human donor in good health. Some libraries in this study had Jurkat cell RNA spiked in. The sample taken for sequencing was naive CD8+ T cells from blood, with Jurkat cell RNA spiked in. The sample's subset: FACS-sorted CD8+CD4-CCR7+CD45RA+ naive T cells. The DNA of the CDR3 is TGCAGTGCTAGAGATACAGAAGGCACCTCCTCCTACGAGCAGTACTTC. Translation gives CSARDTEGTSSYEQYF.